This T cell receptor beta chain was identified in a study of T cells after yellow fever vaccination. Regarding the study as a whole: Secondary responses were weaker yet peaked faster, day 5 versus 15.

The germline V gene has CDR1 SEHNR and CDR2 FQNEAQ (reference sequence). The length of the CDR3 is 15 residues. Trimming cost V 4 bases and J 3 bases; bases outside gene matches: 7. In this sample, this clonotype turned up a few times. Its specificity is not known. TCRdb recomputed calls from the 5' RACE reads with MiXCR, one row per CDR3 protein. The data show approximately 160,000 distinct CDR3 sequences, approximately 9.7% seen once. This specimen was CD8+ T cells sorted from PBMCs, taken 45 days after the yellow fever booster vaccination. The source is a man between 18 and 29 years old who received the YFV17D yellow fever vaccine. The chain couples TRBV7-9 to TRBJ2-3; TRBD1 agrees at 7 bases. In DNA, the CDR3 is TGTGCCAGCAGCTCGACGACAGGGACAACAGATACGCAGTATTTT. Translated, it gives CASSSTTGTTDTQYF. The variable domain in full, with the rest retrieved from reference TRBV7-9 and TRBJ2-3, is DTGVSQNPRHKITKRGQNVTFRCDPISEHNRLYWYRQTLGQGPEFLTYFQNEAQLEKSRLLSDRFSAERPKGSFSTLEIQRTEQGDSAMYLCASSSTTGTTDTQYFGPGTRLTVL.